Included here is one TCR beta chain sequence, with context. What this receptor recognizes is not known. No clone much larger than this one lies a single base away; base qualities are absent. Based on the germline V gene (reference sequence), the CDR1 and CDR2 sequences are DFQATT and SNEGSKA. After removal of 4 bases from V and 6 bases from J, the junction retains 2 bases not matched to a gene. The CDR3 measures 12 amino acids from cysteine to phenylalanine. This entry keeps only the CDR3 DNA: 36 bases, framed from base 1. Donors were 35 to 40 systemically healthy Caucasian individuals from Russia aged roughly 6 to 90 years. Around 9.9 milliliters of peripheral blood were collected from each donor into EDTA-treated Vacutainer tubes. Ficoll-Paque density-gradient centrifugation was used to isolate PBMCs, with at least 6 million per sample. Total RNA, at least 6 micrograms per sample, was extracted from PBMCs with Trizol reagent. Naive CD45RAhigh/CD27high T cell percentages were measured by flow cytometry on a PBMC aliquot from every donor.

The library was obtained by 5' RACE. This sample was sequenced with an Illumina HiSeq 2500. A second PCR of roughly 6 to 12 cycles was performed with a sample-barcoded 5' primer and a J-beta primer mix. Each TCR beta cDNA molecule received a unique molecular identifier from a template-switch 5' adaptor carrying 12 random nucleotides. Each sample yielded at least 2.5 million CDR3-containing paired-end reads. The Mint cDNA synthesis kit, primed by a TRBC-specific oligonucleotide, was used to synthesize first-strand cDNA from all RNA. After uracil-DNA glycosylase treatment, a first 18-cycle PCR used universal primers M1SS and BC2_uni_R on all cDNA. The paper's processing steps were these. Each sample was normalized by randomly selecting 1 million high-quality reads, each carrying a distinct molecular identifier. Reads sharing molecular identifiers were discarded rather than binned into consensus sequences. MiTCR, with a Q25 quality threshold and the strictest error-elimination algorithm, was used for CDR3 identification, clonotype clustering and error correction. Lower-bound total TCR beta diversity was estimated with a nonparametric unseen species model using Euler transformation. TCRdb reworked the public reads: Q25 trimming with fastp, MiXCR clone assembly, productive beta chains retained. A single entry per CDR3 protein holds the most common genes and DNA from its merged rows. The V and J calls were determined by TCRdb, not by the authors. This sample holds hundreds of thousands of distinct CDR3 sequences; approximately 53% were observed only once. In total, the top ten clones hold roughly 24% of the sample.

The record originates from a study of blood T cells in healthy people across ages (dated by TCRdb to between 2015 and 2016). The study in broad terms: Template switching captured roughly one uniquely barcoded TCR beta cDNA molecule per two T cells in model experiments. Two additional independent replicas of 1 million unique cDNA reads from the same blood draw were analyzed for two donors (one aged 18 to 29 and one aged 80 or older). To track age-related changes in TCR beta repertoire diversity, the study relied on deep sequencing normalized with unique cDNA molecular identifiers. To avoid experimental bias, donors of different ages were spread randomly across the sequencing lanes. The donors were divided into four age groups: young (average approximately 17 years), middle-aged (over 35), aged (roughly 66) and long-lived (around 87). General findings and caveats noted by the study authors: Total diversity estimates from one million sequenced T cells were considered lower bounds and underestimates. Compared with the aged group, more naive CD4+ T cells, fewer expanded clones and increased TCR diversity were shown by the long-lived group, suggesting age selection. There was a strong correlation between observed TCR beta diversity and the percentage of naive T cells measured by flow cytometry. Observed TCR beta diversity per million T cells fell roughly linearly with age, and a significant reduction was already apparent by age roughly 40. Conclusive comparison of naive and antigen-experienced compartments was prevented by the profiling of bulk unsorted PBMCs. The CMV infection status of donors was not known, potentially confounding age-related changes in expanded clonotypes.

The sequence is built from TRBV20-1 and TRBJ2-1; 8 of the junction bases match TRBD2. The source is a middle-aged man in good health. Specimen: blood. The CDR3 amino acid sequence is: CSATGTSNEQFF. The DNA sequence is as follows: TGCAGTGCTACTGGGACTAGCAATGAGCAGTTCTTC.